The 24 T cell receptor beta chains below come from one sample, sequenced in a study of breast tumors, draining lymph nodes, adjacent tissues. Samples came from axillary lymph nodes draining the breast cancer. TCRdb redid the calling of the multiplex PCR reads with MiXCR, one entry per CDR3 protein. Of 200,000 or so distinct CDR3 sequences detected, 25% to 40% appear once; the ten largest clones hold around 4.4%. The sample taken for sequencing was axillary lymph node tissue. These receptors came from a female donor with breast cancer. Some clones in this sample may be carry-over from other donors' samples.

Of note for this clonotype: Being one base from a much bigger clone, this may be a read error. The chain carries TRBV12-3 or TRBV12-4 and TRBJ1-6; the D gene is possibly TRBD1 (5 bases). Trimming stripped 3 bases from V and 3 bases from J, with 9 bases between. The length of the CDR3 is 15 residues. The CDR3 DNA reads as TGTGCCAGCAGTTTCCGGCAGGGCTATAATTCACCCCTCCACTTT. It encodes CASSFRQGYNSPLHF.

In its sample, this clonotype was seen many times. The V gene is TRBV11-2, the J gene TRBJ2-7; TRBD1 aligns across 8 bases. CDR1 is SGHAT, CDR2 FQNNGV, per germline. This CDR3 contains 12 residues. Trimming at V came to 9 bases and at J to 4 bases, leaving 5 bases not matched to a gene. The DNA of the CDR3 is TGTGCCAGTGGCAGGGGGCTATACGAGCAGTACTTC. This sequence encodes CASGRGLYEQYF.

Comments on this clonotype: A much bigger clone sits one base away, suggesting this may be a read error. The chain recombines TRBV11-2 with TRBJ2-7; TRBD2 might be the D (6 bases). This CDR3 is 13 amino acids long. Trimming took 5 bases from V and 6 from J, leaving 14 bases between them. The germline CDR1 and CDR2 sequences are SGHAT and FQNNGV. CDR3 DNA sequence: TGTGCCAGCAGCCCTCAGGGAGGCGCCGAGCAGTACTTC. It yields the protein CASSPQGGAEQYF.

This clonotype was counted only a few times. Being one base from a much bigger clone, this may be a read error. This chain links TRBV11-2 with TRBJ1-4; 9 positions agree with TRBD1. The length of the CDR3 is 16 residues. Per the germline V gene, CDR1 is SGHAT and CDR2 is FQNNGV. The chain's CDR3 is CACSLDTGTGREKLFF. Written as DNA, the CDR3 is TGTGCCTGCAGCTTAGATACCGGGACAGGGCGCGAAAAACTGTTTTTT.

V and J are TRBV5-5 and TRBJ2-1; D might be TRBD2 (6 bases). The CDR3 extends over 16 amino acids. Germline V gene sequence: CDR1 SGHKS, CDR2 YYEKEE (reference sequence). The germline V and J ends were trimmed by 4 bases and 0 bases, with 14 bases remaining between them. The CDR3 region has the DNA TGTGCCAGCAGCGCCCGCGGGATGTCCTCCTACAATGAGCAGTTCTTC. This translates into CASSARGMSSYNEQFF.

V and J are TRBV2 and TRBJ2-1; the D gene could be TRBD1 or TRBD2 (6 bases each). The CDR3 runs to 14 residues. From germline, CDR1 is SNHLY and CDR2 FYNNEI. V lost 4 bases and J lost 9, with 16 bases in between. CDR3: CASSVRGDRGEQFF. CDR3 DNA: TGTGCCAGCAGTGTTAGGGGGGATAGGGGTGAGCAGTTCTTC.

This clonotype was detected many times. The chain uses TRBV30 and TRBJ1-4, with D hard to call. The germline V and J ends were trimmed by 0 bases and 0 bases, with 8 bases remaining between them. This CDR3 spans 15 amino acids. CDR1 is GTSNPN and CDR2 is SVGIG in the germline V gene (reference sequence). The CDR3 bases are TGTGCCTGGAGTGTTGGAACAGCAACTAATGAAAAACTGTTTTTT. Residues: CAWSVGTATNEKLFF.

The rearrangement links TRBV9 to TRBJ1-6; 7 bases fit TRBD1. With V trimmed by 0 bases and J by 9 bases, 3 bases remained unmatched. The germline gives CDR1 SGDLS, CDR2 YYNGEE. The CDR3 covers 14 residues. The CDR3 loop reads CASSVEGTASPLHF. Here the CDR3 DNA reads TGTGCCAGCAGCGTAGAAGGGACAGCTTCACCCCTCCACTTT.

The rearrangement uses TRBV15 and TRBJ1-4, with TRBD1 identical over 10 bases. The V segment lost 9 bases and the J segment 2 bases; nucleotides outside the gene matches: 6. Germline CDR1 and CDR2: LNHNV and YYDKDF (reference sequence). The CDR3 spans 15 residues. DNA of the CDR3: TGTGCCACGACAGGGGGCGCCTGGACTAATGAAAAACTGTTTTTT. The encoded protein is CATTGGAWTNEKLFF.

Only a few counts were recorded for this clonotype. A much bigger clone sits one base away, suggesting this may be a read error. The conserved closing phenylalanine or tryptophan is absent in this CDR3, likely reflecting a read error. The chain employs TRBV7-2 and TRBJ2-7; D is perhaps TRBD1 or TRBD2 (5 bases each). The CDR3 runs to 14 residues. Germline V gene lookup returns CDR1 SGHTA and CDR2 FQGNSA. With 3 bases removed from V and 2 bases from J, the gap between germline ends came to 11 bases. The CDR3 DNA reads TGTGCCAGCAGCTTGGGGGACCTCACCTACGAGCAGTACCTC. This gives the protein CASSLGDLTYEQYL.

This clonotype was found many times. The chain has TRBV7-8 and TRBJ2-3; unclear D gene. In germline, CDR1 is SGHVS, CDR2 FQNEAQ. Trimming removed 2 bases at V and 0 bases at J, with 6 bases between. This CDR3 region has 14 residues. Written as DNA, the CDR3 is TGTGCCAGCAGCTTATTAGTAAGCACAGATACGCAGTATTTT. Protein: CASSLLVSTDTQYF.

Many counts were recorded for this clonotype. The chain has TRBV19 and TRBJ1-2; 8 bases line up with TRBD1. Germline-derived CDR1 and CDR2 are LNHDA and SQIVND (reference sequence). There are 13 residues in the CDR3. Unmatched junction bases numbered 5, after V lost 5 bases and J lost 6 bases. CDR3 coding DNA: TGTGCCAGTAGTTTCGGACAGGGCGATGGCTACACCTTC. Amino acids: CASSFGQGDGYTF. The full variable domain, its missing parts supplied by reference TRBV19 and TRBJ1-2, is DGGITQSPKYLFRKEGQNVTLSCEQNLNHDAMYWYRQDPGQGLRLIYYSQIVNDFQKGDIAEGYSVSREKKESFPLTVTSAQKNPTAFYLCASSFGQGDGYTFGSGTRLTVV.

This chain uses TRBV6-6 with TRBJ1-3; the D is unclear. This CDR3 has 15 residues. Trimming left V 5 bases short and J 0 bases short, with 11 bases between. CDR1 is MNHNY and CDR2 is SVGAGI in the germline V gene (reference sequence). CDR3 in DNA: TGTGCCAGCAGTAAAGACACGAGCTCTGGAAACACCATATATTTT. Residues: CASSKDTSSGNTIYF.

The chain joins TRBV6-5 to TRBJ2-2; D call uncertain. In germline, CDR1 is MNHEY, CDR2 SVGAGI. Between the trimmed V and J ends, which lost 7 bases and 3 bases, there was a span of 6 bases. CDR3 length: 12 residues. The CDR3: CASNPYTGELFF. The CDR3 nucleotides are TGTGCCAGCAATCCCTACACCGGGGAGCTGTTTTTT.

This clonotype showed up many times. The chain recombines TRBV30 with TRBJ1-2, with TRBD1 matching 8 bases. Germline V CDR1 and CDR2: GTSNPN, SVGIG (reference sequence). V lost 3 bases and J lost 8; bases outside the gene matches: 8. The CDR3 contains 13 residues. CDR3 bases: TGTGCCTGGAGCATGACAGGGGAAAGGGGCTACACCTTC. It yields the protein CAWSMTGERGYTF.

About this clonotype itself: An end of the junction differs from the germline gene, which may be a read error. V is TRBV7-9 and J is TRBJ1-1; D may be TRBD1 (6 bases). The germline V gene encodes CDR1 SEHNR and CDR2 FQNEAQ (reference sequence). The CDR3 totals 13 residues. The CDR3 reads CTSSLGGNTEAFF. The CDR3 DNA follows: TGTACCAGCAGCTTAGGGGGGAACACTGAAGCTTTCTTT.

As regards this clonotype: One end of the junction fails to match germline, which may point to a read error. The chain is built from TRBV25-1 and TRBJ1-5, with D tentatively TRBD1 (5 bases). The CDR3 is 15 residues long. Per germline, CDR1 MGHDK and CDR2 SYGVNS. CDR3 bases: TGTGCCAGCAGTTCTCCAGGGAATAGCGATCAGCCCCAGCATTTT. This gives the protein CASSSPGNSDQPQHF.

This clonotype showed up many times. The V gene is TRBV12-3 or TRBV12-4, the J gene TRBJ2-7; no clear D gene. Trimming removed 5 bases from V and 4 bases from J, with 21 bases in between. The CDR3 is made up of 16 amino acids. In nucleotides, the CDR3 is TGTGCCAGCAGTCCCCTCGTTAGAGGCGTGGGGTACGAGCAGTACTTC. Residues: CASSPLVRGVGYEQYF.

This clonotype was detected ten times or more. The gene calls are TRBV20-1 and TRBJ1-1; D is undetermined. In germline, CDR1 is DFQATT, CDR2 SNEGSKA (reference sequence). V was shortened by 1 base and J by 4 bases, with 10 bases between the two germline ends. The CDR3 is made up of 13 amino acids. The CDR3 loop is CSARVGGGTEAFF. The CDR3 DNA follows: TGCAGTGCTAGAGTGGGTGGTGGCACTGAAGCTTTCTTT.

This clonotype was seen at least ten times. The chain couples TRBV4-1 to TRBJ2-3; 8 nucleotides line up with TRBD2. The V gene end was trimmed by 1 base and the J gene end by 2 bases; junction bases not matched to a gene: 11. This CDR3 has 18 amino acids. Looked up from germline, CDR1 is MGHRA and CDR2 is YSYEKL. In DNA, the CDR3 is TGCGCCAGCAGCCAAGGTACTGCGGGACTAGGACTCACAGATACGCAGTATTTT. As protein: CASSQGTAGLGLTDTQYF.

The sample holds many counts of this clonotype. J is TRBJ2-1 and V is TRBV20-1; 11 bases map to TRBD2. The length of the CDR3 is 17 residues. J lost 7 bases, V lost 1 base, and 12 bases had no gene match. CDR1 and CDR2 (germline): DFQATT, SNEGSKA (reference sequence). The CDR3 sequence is CSARALYTSGSVNEQFF. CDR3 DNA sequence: TGCAGTGCTAGAGCCCTCTATACTAGCGGGAGTGTGAATGAGCAGTTCTTC.

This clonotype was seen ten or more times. CDR3 nucleotides: TGTGCCAGTAGTATAGGGGCCGCATGGGAAGAAGGCTATGGCTACACCTTC. Residues: CASSIGAAWEEGYGYTF. V usage is TRBV19 and J usage is TRBJ1-2, with D unresolved. Germline CDR1 and CDR2: LNHDA and SQIVND (reference sequence). This CDR3 contains 17 residues. Trimming left V 1 base short and J 4 bases short, with 19 bases between.

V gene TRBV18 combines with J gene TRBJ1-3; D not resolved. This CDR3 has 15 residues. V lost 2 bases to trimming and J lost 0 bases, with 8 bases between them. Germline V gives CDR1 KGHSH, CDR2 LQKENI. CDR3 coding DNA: TGTGCCAGCTCACCAGGCGAGATCTCTGGAAACACCATATATTTT. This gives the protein CASSPGEISGNTIYF.

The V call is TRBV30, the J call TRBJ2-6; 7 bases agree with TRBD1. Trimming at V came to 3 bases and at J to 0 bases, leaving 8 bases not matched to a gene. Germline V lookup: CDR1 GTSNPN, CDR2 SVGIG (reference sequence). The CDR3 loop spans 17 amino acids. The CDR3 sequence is CAWRADRTHSGANVLTF. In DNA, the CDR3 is TGTGCCTGGAGGGCGGACAGGACTCACTCTGGGGCCAACGTCCTGACTTTC. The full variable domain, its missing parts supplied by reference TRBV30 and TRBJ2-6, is SQTIHQWPATLVQPVGSPLSLECTVEGTSNPNLYWYRQAAGRGLQLLFYSVGIGQISSEVPQNLSASRPQDRQFILSSKKLLLSDSGFYLCAWRADRTHSGANVLTFGAGSRLTVL.